This T cell receptor (beta chain) is drawn from a study of T cells in Graves' hyperthyroidism and ophthalmopathy. This clonotype was seen at least ten times. There are 14 residues in the CDR3. V was cut by 6 bases and J by 6 bases, with 18 bases left in between. Germline values: CDR1 DFQATT, CDR2 SNEGSKA (reference sequence). Authors of the study amplified TCR beta CDR3 regions from RNA transcripts. RT-PCR in the first round (using the HTBI primer set) targeted the TCR CDR3. Using its own MiXCR run on the multiplex PCR reads, TCRdb lists one record per CDR3 protein. Of approximately 430,000 distinct CDR3 sequences listed, about 15% are singletons. Together with thyroid ultrasound, orbital computed tomography, serum thyroxine and TRAb, clinical symptoms were used for diagnoses.

The sample was blood. The source is a woman younger than 30 with Graves' hyperthyroidism. V usage is TRBV20-1 and J usage is TRBJ2-1; perhaps TRBD1 as D (6 bases). The CDR3 DNA reads as TGCAGTGCCCCGTCGGGACATGCGACCAATGAGCAGTTCTTC. It is translated as CSAPSGHATNEQFF.